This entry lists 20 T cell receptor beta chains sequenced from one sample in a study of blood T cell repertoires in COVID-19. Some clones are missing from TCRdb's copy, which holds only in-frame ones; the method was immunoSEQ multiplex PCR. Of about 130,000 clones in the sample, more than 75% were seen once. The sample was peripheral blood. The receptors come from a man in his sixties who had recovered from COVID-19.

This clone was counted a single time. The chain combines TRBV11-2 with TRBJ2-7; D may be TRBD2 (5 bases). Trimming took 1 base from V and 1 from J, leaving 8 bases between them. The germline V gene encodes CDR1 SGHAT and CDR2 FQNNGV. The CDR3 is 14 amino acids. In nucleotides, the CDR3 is TGTGCCAGCAGCTTAGTGGCGGGTTCCTACGAGCAGTACTTC. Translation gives CASSLVAGSYEQYF.

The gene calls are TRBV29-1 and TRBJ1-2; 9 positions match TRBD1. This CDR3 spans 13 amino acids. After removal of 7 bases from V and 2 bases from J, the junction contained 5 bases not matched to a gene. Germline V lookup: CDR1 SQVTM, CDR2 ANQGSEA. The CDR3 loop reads CSARDRENYGYTF. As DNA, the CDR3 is TGCAGCGCACGGGACAGGGAAAACTATGGCTACACCTTC.

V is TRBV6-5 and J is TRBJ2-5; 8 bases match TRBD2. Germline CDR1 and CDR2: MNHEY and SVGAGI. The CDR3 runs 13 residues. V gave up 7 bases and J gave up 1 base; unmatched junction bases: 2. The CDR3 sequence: CASKAGVQETQYF. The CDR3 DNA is TGTGCCAGCAAAGCGGGGGTCCAAGAGACCCAGTACTTC.

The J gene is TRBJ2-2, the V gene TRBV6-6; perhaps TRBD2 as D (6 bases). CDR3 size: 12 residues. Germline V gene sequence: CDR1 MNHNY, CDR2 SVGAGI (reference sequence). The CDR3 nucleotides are TGTGTGATCGGGGGTTACACCGGGGAGCTGTTTTTT. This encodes CVIGGYTGELFF.

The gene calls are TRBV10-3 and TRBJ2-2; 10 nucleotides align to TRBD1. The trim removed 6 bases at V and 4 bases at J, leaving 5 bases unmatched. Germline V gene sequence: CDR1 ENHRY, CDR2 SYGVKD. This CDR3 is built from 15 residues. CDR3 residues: CAISAGTGATGELFF. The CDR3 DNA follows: TGTGCCATCAGCGCCGGGACAGGGGCCACCGGGGAGCTGTTTTTT.

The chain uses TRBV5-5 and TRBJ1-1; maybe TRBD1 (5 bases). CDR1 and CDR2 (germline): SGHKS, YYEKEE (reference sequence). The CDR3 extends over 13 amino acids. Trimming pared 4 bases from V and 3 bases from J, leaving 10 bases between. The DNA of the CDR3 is TGTGCCAGCAGCACACGACAGTACACTGAAGCTTTCTTT. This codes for CASSTRQYTEAFF. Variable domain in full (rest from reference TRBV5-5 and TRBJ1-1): DAGVTQSPTHLIKTRGQQVTLRCSPISGHKSVSWYQQVLGQGPQFIFQYYEKEERGRGNFPDRFSARQFPNYSSELNVNALLLGDSALYLCASSTRQYTEAFFGQGTRLTVV.

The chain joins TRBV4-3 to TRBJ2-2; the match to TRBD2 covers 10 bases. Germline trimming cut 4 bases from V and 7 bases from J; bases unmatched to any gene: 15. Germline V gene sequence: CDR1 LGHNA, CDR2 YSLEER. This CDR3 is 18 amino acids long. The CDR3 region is CASSPTAGLAATGGELFF. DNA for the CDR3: TGCGCCAGCAGCCCGACCGCTGGACTAGCGGCGACGGGCGGGGAGCTGTTTTTT.

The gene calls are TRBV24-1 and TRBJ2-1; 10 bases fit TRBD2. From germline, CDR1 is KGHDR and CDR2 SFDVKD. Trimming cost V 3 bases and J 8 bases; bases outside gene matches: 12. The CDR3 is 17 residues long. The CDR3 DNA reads TGTGCCACCAGTGATCCGGGAGCGGGGGGGCCTTTGGATGAGCAGTTCTTC. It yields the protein CATSDPGAGGPLDEQFF.

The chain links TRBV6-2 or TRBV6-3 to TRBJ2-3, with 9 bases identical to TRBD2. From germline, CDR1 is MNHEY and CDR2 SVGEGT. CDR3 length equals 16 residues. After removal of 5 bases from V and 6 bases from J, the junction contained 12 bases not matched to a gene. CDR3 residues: CASSDYSGRLMDTQYF. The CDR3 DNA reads TGTGCCAGCAGTGACTATAGCGGGAGATTAATGGATACGCAGTATTTT.

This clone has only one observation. CDR3 amino acids: CASSPTGNQPQHF. The DNA of the CDR3 is TGTGCCAGCTCACCGACAGGGAATCAGCCCCAGCATTTT. The genes are TRBV18 and TRBJ1-5; 7 bases are a match to TRBD1. Trimming cost V 3 bases and J 4 bases; bases outside gene matches: 0. Looked up from germline, CDR1 is KGHSH and CDR2 is LQKENI. This CDR3 contains 13 residues. The variable domain in full, completed from reference TRBV18 and TRBJ1-5, reads NAGVMQNPRHLVRRRGQEARLRCSPMKGHSHVYWYRQLPEEGLKFMVYLQKENIIDESGMPKERFSAEFPKEGPSILRIQQVVRGDSAAYFCASSPTGNQPQHFGDGTRLSIL.

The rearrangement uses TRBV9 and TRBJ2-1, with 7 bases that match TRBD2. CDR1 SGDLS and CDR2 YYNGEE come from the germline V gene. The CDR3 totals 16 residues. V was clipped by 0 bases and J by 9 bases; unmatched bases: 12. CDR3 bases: TGTGCCAGCAGCGTAGATGGGGGAGGGCCTCTCGGTGAGCAGTTCTTC. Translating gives CASSVDGGGPLGEQFF.

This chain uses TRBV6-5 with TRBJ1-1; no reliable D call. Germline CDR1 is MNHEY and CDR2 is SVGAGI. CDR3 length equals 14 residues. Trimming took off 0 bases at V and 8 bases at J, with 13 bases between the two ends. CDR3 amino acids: CASSYSSRNEEAFF. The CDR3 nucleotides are TGTGCCAGCAGTTACTCTAGCCGCAATGAGGAAGCTTTCTTT.

DNA of the CDR3: TGTGCCAGCCAAAACAGGGGATACAACGAGCAGTACTTC. Protein product: CASQNRGYNEQYF. J is TRBJ2-7 and V is TRBV19; 7 bases line up with TRBD1. This CDR3 contains 13 residues. V lost 9 bases to trimming and J lost 5 bases; unmatched junction nucleotides: 10. Germline CDR1 LNHDA, CDR2 SQIVND (reference sequence).

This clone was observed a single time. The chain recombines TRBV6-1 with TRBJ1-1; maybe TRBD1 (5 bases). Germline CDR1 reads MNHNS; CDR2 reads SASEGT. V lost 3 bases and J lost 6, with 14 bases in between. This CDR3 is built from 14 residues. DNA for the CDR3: TGTGCCAGCAGTGATGGGGGGGAGAAGGCTGAAGCTTTCTTT. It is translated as CASSDGGEKAEAFF.

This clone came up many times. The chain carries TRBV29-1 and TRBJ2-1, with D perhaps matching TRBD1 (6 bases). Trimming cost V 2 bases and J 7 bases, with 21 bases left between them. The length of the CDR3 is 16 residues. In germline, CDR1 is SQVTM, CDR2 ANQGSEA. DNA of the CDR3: TGCAGCGTTGAACCTGCATTAGGGGGATTCTTAAATGAGCAGTTCTTC. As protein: CSVEPALGGFLNEQFF.

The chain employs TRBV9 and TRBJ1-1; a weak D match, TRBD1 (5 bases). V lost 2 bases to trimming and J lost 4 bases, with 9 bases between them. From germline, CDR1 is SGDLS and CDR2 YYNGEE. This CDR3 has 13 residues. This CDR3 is CASSVGTSTEAFF. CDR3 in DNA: TGTGCCAGCAGCGTCGGGACTTCCACTGAAGCTTTCTTT.

CDR3 loop: CASSKGQGEALYGYTF. CDR3 coding DNA: TGTGCCAGCAGCAAGGGACAGGGGGAGGCCCTCTATGGCTACACCTTC. V and J are TRBV5-4 and TRBJ1-2; the match to TRBD1 covers 11 bases. Germline CDR1 SGHNT, CDR2 YYREEE (reference sequence). The junction had 9 bases not matched to a gene; V was cut back by 4 bases and J by 4 bases. CDR3 length: 16 amino acids.

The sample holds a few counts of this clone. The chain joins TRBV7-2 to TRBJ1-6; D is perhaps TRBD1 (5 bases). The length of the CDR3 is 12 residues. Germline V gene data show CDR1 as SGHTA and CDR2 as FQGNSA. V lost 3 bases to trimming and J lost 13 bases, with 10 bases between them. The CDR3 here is CASSFGDFPLHF. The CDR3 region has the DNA TGTGCCAGCAGCTTCGGGGACTTCCCCCTCCACTTT.

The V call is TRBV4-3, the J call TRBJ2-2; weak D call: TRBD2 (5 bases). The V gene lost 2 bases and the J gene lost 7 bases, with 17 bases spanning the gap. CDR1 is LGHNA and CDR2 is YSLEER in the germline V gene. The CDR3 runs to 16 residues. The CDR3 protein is CASSQWRATAGGELFF. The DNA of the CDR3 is TGCGCCAGCAGCCAATGGCGAGCGACGGCGGGCGGGGAGCTGTTTTTT.

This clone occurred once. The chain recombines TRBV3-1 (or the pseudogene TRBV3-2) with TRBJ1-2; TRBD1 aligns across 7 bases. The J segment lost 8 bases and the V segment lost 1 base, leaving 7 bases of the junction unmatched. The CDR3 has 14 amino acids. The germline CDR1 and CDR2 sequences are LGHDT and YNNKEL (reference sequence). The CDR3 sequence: CASSQVEGARGYTF. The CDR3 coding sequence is TGTGCCAGCAGCCAAGTAGAGGGGGCTCGGGGCTACACCTTC.